The next 18 T cell receptor beta chains were all read from a single sample in a study of shared clonotypes between healthy human individuals. CD8 cells classed as naive were CD45RO-negative and positively selected for CCR7, excluding terminally differentiated effector memory CD45RA+ cells. Clones were sequenced by immunoSEQ multiplex PCR, and TCRdb holds only the in-frame ones, with some missing. Here the sample spans around 1.9 million clones, about 92% being singletons. Sequencing was done on a sample of naive CD8+ T cells from PBMCs. The receptors were gathered from a young man in good health. Some clones in this sample may be carry-over from other donors' samples.

The chain links TRBV10-1 to TRBJ2-7; tentative D call: TRBD1 (5 bases). Trimming took off 3 bases at V and 6 bases at J, with 15 bases between the two ends. Germline V gene sequence: CDR1 WNHNN, CDR2 SYGVQD (reference sequence). The CDR3 extends over 14 amino acids. The DNA for the CDR3 is TGCGCCAGCAGTGAAAAGGGGTCCCCGTTCGAGCAGTACTTC. It encodes CASSEKGSPFEQYF.

With respect to this clone: Distinct nucleotide sequences in the sample also encode this CDR3. V usage is TRBV6-5 and J usage is TRBJ1-1; tentatively, D is TRBD1 (5 bases). Deletions cut 3 bases from V and 4 bases from J, with 12 bases between. Germline CDR1 is MNHEY and CDR2 is SVGAGI. This CDR3 has 14 amino acids. The CDR3 spells CASSYAPGGTEAFF. The CDR3 region has the DNA TGTGCCAGCAGTTATGCCCCCGGGGGCACTGAAGCTTTCTTT.

This clone turned up a few times. V is TRBV29-1 and J is TRBJ1-1; 7 nucleotides align to TRBD1. Trimming cost V 3 bases and J 11 bases; bases outside gene matches: 12. This CDR3 is 13 amino acids long. Germline lookup yields CDR1 SQVTM and CDR2 ANQGSEA. DNA of the CDR3: TGCAGCGTTGAGCACAGGGGAGAACTGAGCGCTTTCTTT. Its translation: CSVEHRGELSAFF.

This chain joins TRBV7-8 and TRBJ2-2; the D is unclear. CDR3 length: 16 residues. V was clipped by 0 bases and J by 3 bases, with 11 bases between them. Germline-derived CDR1 and CDR2 are SGHVS and FQNEAQ. CDR3 sequence reads: CASSLALPQDTGELFF. CDR3 nucleotide sequence: TGTGCCAGCAGCTTAGCTCTGCCCCAGGACACCGGGGAGCTGTTTTTT.

The chain uses TRBV28 and TRBJ2-5; 9 nucleotides align to TRBD2. V lost 2 bases and J lost 5; bases outside the gene matches: 15. Looked up from germline, CDR1 is MDHEN and CDR2 is SYDVKM. The CDR3 loop spans 18 amino acids. CDR3 residues: CASSLEGLAGQPGETQYF. In nucleotides, the CDR3 is TGTGCCAGCAGTTTAGAGGGGCTAGCGGGACAACCTGGGGAGACCCAGTACTTC.

The V call is TRBV6-5, the J call TRBJ2-1, with D perhaps matching TRBD2 (6 bases). V was clipped by 0 bases and J by 12 bases, with 12 bases between them. Per germline, CDR1 MNHEY and CDR2 SVGAGI. This CDR3 has 13 amino acids. For the CDR3, the DNA is TGTGCCAGCAGTTACTCGATCCTGGGAGGGCAGTTCTTC. Translation gives CASSYSILGGQFF.

The chain links TRBV6-4 to TRBJ2-1; no definite D call. The CDR3 consists of 13 residues. The V and J ends lost 3 bases and 6 bases respectively, with 9 bases between them. Germline V lookup: CDR1 MRHNA, CDR2 SNTAGT. CDR3 DNA sequence: TGTGCCAGCAGTGAAGGTTGGCGCAATGAGCAGTTCTTC. Amino acid sequence: CASSEGWRNEQFF.

J is TRBJ2-1 and V is TRBV9; D might be TRBD2 (5 bases). The V gene lost 0 bases and the J gene lost 8 bases, with 15 bases spanning the gap. CDR1 and CDR2 from the germline V gene are SGDLS and YYNGEE. The CDR3 totals 15 residues. Here the CDR3 DNA reads TGTGCCAGCAGCGTAGCGGGGAAGTCCCGGGATGAGCAGTTCTTC. It translates to CASSVAGKSRDEQFF.

The table lists this clone with a few counts. Other DNA sequences in this sample translate to the same CDR3. The chain has TRBV5-1 and TRBJ1-1, with D possibly TRBD1 on 5 matching bases. The germline V gene encodes CDR1 SGHRS and CDR2 YFSETQ. The CDR3 is 15 amino acids. V was cut by 2 bases and J by 0 bases, with 11 bases left in between. CDR3 protein: CASSLSPGVNTEAFF. For the CDR3, the DNA is TGCGCCAGCAGCTTATCCCCGGGGGTGAACACTGAAGCTTTCTTT.

V is TRBV5-1 and J is TRBJ2-5; the D is unclear. The CDR3 contains 13 residues. The V gene's germline CDR1 is SGHRS and CDR2 YFSETQ. The V and J ends lost 4 bases and 5 bases respectively, with 12 bases between them. The CDR3 coding sequence is TGCGCCAGCAGCCGCGGTTGGGGTGAGACCCAGTACTTC. This translates into CASSRGWGETQYF.

The chain combines TRBV4-1 with TRBJ2-7, with TRBD1 matching 9 bases. Germline V CDR1 and CDR2: MGHRA, YSYEKL. The length of the CDR3 is 15 residues. The junction had 8 bases not matched to a gene; V was cut back by 3 bases and J by 5 bases. CDR3 DNA: TGCGCCAGCAGCCAGATTGACAGGGGGTCAAACGAGCAGTACTTC. Translation gives CASSQIDRGSNEQYF.

The chain carries TRBV28 and TRBJ2-5, with no clear D. Germline values: CDR1 MDHEN, CDR2 SYDVKM. The V end was cut by 3 bases, the J end by 4 bases, with 15 bases between. The CDR3 is 15 residues long. CDR3 bases: TGTGCCAGCAGTTTTACGGACCGCTTGGGAGAGACCCAGTACTTC. Translating gives CASSFTDRLGETQYF.

This CDR3 is CASSIDPLAATDTQYF. CDR3 sequence (DNA): TGTGCCAGTAGTATAGATCCTCTAGCGGCCACAGATACGCAGTATTTT. The chain recombines TRBV19 with TRBJ2-3; 7 positions match TRBD2. From germline, CDR1 is LNHDA and CDR2 SQIVND (reference sequence). The CDR3 consists of 16 residues. Trimming cost V 0 bases and J 2 bases; bases outside gene matches: 5.

V usage is TRBV28 and J usage is TRBJ2-5; TRBD2 agrees at 8 bases. Germline-derived CDR1 and CDR2 are MDHEN and SYDVKM. Trimming removed 6 bases from V and 2 bases from J; junction bases left unmatched: 5. The CDR3 contains 14 residues. CDR3 sequence reads: CASSVGLGQETQYF. The CDR3 DNA follows: TGTGCCAGCAGCGTGGGACTAGGACAAGAGACCCAGTACTTC.

This chain connects TRBV27 to TRBJ2-3; D uncertain. CDR3 length equals 12 residues. Trimming removed 6 bases from V and 4 bases from J, with 8 bases in between. Germline-derived CDR1 and CDR2 are MNHEY and SMNVEV (reference sequence). The CDR3 sequence is CASRKGADTQYF. In DNA form, the CDR3 reads TGTGCCAGCAGAAAAGGAGCAGATACGCAGTATTTT.

As concerns this clone: Other DNA sequences from this sample encode an identical CDR3 as well. V gene TRBV27 combines with J gene TRBJ2-1; possibly TRBD2 for D (6 bases). Germline lookup yields CDR1 MNHEY and CDR2 SMNVEV (reference sequence). V shed 0 bases and J shed 9 bases, with 9 bases lying between them. There are 13 residues in the CDR3. The CDR3 protein is CASSLSAGGEQFF. CDR3 DNA sequence: TGTGCCAGCAGTTTATCGGCCGGGGGTGAGCAGTTCTTC.

The V and J genes are TRBV29-1 and TRBJ2-1; weak D call: TRBD1 (5 bases). The CDR3 sequence is 11 residues long. Germline CDR1 is SQVTM and CDR2 is ANQGSEA. Trimming shortened V by 4 bases and J by 7 bases, and 8 bases separated the two germline ends. The CDR3 DNA reads as TGCAGCGTTGGACAGACGAATGAGCAGTTCTTC. It codes for CSVGQTNEQFF.

This chain uses TRBV9 with TRBJ2-7; 7 nucleotides align to TRBD1. The V gene end was trimmed by 3 bases and the J gene end by 3 bases; junction bases not matched to a gene: 24. The CDR3 is made up of 20 amino acids. The germline V gene has CDR1 SGDLS and CDR2 YYNGEE. The CDR3 DNA follows: TGTGCCAGCAGCGCACCCAACGGGACAGCGACAGGACACTCCCGCTACGAGCAGTACTTC. Translation: CASSAPNGTATGHSRYEQYF.